This record concerns one T cell receptor beta chain sequence. Its antigen target is currently unknown. The input lacks base qualities; no much larger clone sits a single base away. Using the deep immunoSEQ assay, multiplex PCR amplified TCR CDR3 regions from genomic DNA. Extracted genomic DNA from each cell subset was distributed evenly across all wells of several immunoSEQ 96-well plates, and each plate was treated as a replicate. For sorted subsets, each replicate PCR was loaded with around 200 ng genomic DNA, equivalent to about 30,000 T cell genomes. Purified libraries were quantified with a Qubit 3.0 fluorometer, sized on a Bioanalyzer 2100, and re-quantified with the KAPA Library Quantification kit. A separate single-read 150-cycle Illumina NextSeq 550 flow cell was used to sequence each immunoSEQ 96-well plate. The paper's data handling went like this. Because the immunoSEQ output included only junctional sequences and no quality scores, the filtering could not be the same as the filtering used for full-length reads. Sequences were annotated with PyIR, a Python wrapper for IgBLAST v1.9, and V/J genes and CDR3 were assigned using IMGT germline references. Reads were removed for weak V/J assignments (E-value above 1e-6), missing CDR3, stop codons, out-of-frame junctions, or ambiguous translated residues. V3J clonotypes were defined by identical inferred V gene, J gene, and CDR3 amino acid sequence. The percentage overlap between two repertoires was calculated by dividing the number of shared unique clonotypes by the size of the smaller repertoire. Repertoire richness was assessed with RTK rarefaction, the Chao1 estimator, and Recon v2.1 estimates of unobserved clonotypes. OLGA was used to compute generation probabilities for all TCRbeta clonotypes that the gDNA method yielded from a few donors. TCRdb re-hosts the immuneACCESS table, in-frame sequences only. Its copies lack some clones; in the studies checked, an unresolved V gene accounts for under half of them, and the cause for the rest is not known. V and J calls and clone size are those listed in that table; D and trimming were worked out from the DNA. The sample table contains roughly 1,800,000 clones; only one count was recorded for roughly 94% of them. Of the sample, 1.2% falls within the top ten clones.

This entry is derived from a study of shared clonotypes between healthy human individuals (dated by TCRdb to 2018 to 2021). In terms of the full investigation: A couple of women and three men aged 18 to 49 years were included in the cohort. Leukapheresis yielded between about 0.8 and 8.9 billion PBMCs per donor. The study deeply sequenced blood TCR repertoires of about five healthy adults to estimate repertoire size and the extent of clonotype sharing between individuals. To increase sequencing depth and limit assay-specific biases, different laboratories used diverse techniques to prepare libraries and sequence TCR repertoires. For each donor, CD4 naive and CD4 memory were each run on three plates, CD8 naive on two plates, and CD8 memory on one plate. The paper's findings and limits, for the study overall: Sampling was restricted to blood, and TCR repertoires in tissues likely differ from the TCR repertoires found in blood. Compared with non-shared clonotypes, clonotypes shared by all four sorted-subset donors had higher generation probabilities. When a handful of donors were compared, the shared fraction of clonotypes was around 5.1% for naive CD4, more than 3% for naive CD8, 2.3% for memory CD4, and around 0.4% for memory CD8. Naive subsets generally had larger estimated clonotype richness than memory subsets. Based on pairwise subsampling, the degree of clonotype sharing among donors was expected to be affected by sequencing depth. Rarefaction of sorted-subset datasets indicated incomplete sequencing despite the large sequencing depth. The genetic and exposure-history diversity represented was limited by the small number of donors.

CD8 naive samples consisted of CD45RO-negative cells that were positively selected for CCR7, yielding a CD45RA+CCR7+ population without TemRA cells. Donors were healthy HIV-negative adults with no recently reported acute infections or vaccinations. All donors were Caucasian adults living in Nashville, Tennessee, USA. Blood was collected by leukapheresis, and PBMCs were isolated by Ficoll-Histopaque density gradient centrifugation and then cryopreserved in liquid nitrogen vapor phase. Purity and quantity of every magnetically sorted T cell population were checked by analytical flow cytometry. Genomic DNA was isolated from every sorted fraction and measured by UV absorbance on a Nanodrop 2000c. The germline V gene (reference sequence) supplies CDR1 SEHNR and CDR2 FQNEAQ. Relative to germline, V is missing 5 bases and J is missing 0 bases, with 4 bases of the junction outside any gene match. Including cysteine and phenylalanine, the CDR3 has 17 amino acids. Only CDR3 DNA is held: 51 bases, read in frame from base 1.

The source is a man aged 18 to 30 in good health. The rearrangement joined TRBV7-9 to TRBJ2-6, with TRBD2 matching 10 junction bases. Input material: naive CD8+ T cells sorted from blood. The sample's cell subset or site label, decoded: CD45RA+CCR7+. DNA sequence: TGTGCCAGCAGCCTCTCTAGCGGGGGCTCTGGGGCCAACGTCCTGACTTTC. It translates to CASSLSSGGSGANVLTF.